The text below deals with one T cell receptor beta chain. Its antigen is as yet unknown. The data stem from a study of blood T cells in healthy people across ages. Study conclusions and caveats: While age rose, TCR beta diversity per million T cells dropped in a roughly linear way.

Through a sample-barcoded 5' primer and a J-beta primer mix, a second PCR was run for roughly 6 to 12 cycles. Each CDR3 protein is one row after TCRdb ran MiXCR on the 5' RACE reads. The sample yields fewer than 2,000,000 distinct CDR3 sequences, almost 35% seen once. V shed 5 bases and J shed 0 bases, with 10 bases lying between them. The CDR3 extends over 13 amino acids. The germline V gene has CDR1 SQVTM and CDR2 ANQGSEA. The rearrangement links TRBV29-1 to TRBJ1-2; D unresolved. The sequencing input was blood. This receptor was obtained from a woman aged 25 to 39 in good health. The CDR3 nucleotides read TGCAGCGTTTCCTGGACCGCTAACTATGGCTACACCTTC. Its protein product is CSVSWTANYGYTF.